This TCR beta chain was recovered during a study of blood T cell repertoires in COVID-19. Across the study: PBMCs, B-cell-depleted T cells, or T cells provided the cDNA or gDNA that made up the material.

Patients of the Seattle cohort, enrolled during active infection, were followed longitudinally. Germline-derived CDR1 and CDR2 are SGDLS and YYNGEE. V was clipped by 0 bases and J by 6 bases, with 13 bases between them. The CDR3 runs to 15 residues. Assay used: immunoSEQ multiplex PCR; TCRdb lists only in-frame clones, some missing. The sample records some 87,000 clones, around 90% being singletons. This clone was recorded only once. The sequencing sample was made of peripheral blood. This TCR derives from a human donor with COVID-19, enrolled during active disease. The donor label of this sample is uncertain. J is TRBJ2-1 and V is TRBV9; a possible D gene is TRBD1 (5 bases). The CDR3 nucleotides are TGTGCCAGCAGCGTAGAACAGGTAAATAGCAATGAGCAGTTCTTC. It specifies CASSVEQVNSNEQFF.